The entry below describes one T cell receptor beta chain. Data came from immunoSEQ multiplex PCR; TCRdb stores just in-frame clones and leaves some out. Of some 2,500,000 clones detected, 85% to 95% appear once; the ten largest clones hold around 0.38%. This record belongs to a study of shared clonotypes between healthy human individuals. Germline CDR1 and CDR2: SQVTM and ANQGSEA. The CDR3 runs to 13 residues. Trimming removed 7 bases from V and 0 bases from J; junction bases left unmatched: 5. The V and J genes are TRBV29-1 and TRBJ1-1; TRBD1 matches 7 bases. The receptor was isolated from a man between 18 and 35 years old in good health. Some clones in this sample may be carry-over from other donors' samples. The material sequenced was naive CD4+ T cells from PBMCs. Subset here: CD45RA+ positively selected. The CDR3: CSAVGQMNTEAFF. In DNA form, the CDR3 reads TGCAGCGCTGTGGGACAGATGAACACTGAAGCTTTCTTT.